The rows below give T cell receptor beta chains drawn from one sample of a study of response to subunit inactivated influenza vaccine. From the RT-PCR reads, TCRdb called clonotypes with MiXCR, one entry per CDR3 protein. The table records around 650,000 distinct CDR3 sequences, roughly 14% of them present only once. The starting material was PBMCs from blood, obtained 11 to 12 days after vaccination. Receptors originate from a man in his fifties who received an inactivated influenza vaccine. Each CDR3 is given with its conserved first and last residue. A D gene is named only where the DNA matches it firmly. For some rows the clone size is stated as once, few or many, or as a class when expanded; others skip it.

>few|14|TRBJ1-5|NA|TRBV24-1
TGTGCCACCAGTGATCAGGGGACGGATCAGCCCCAGCATTTT
CATSDQGTDQPQHF
>NA|14|TRBJ2-7|TRBD2|TRBV29-1
TGCAGCGCCAAACTAGCGGGAGGGCCTCGGGAGCAGTACTTC
CSAKLAGGPREQYF
>NA|19|TRBJ2-5|TRBD2|TRBV4-2
TGTGCCAGCAGCCAAGTGTGGGGGGTAGCGGGAGATCAGCGGGAGACCCAGTACTTC
CASSQVWGVAGDQRETQYF
>many|17|TRBJ2-3|TRBD2|TRBV7-2
TGTGCCAGCAGCCCGGGACTAGCGGGGGGGCCCTCGCATACGCAGTATTTT
CASSPGLAGGPSHTQYF
>few|14|TRBJ2-5|TRBD1|TRBV28
TGTGCCAGCAGTTTAACGACAGGGGGGGAGACCCAGTACTTC
CASSLTTGGETQYF
>few|14|TRBJ2-1|TRBD2|TRBV6-1
TGTGCCAGCTTCCGGGCTAGCGGCCACAATGAGCAGTTCTTC
CASFRASGHNEQFF
>NA|16|TRBJ2-3|TRBD2|TRBV10-3
TGTGCCATCAGTGGACTAGCGGGAGGTTTAGCAGATACGCAGTATTTT
CAISGLAGGLADTQYF
>NA|15|TRBJ2-1|TRBD2|TRBV27
TGTGCCAGCAGACCCGGACTAGCCACATACAATGAGCAGTTCTTC
CASRPGLATYNEQFF
>NA|16|TRBJ2-5|TRBD2|TRBV20-1
TGCAGTGCTAGAGTTATGGGGGGGGGATACCAAGAGACCCAGTACTTC
CSARVMGGGYQETQYF
>few|12|TRBJ2-7|NA|TRBV12-3/TRBV12-4
TGTGCCAGCAGGTCTCAACTCTACGAGCAGTACTTC
CASRSQLYEQYF
>NA|11|TRBJ2-2|NA|TRBV27
TGTGCCAGCAGTACCGGCGGGGAGCTGTTTTTT
CASSTGGELFF
>few|15|TRBJ2-5|TRBD1|TRBV9
TGTGCCAGCAGCGCGGGACAGCCCACGGGGGAGACCCAGTACTTC
CASSAGQPTGETQYF
>few|16|TRBJ1-5|TRBD1|TRBV20-1
TGCAGTGCTATGGACAGGTCCAAGTTGTGGAATCAGCCCCAGCATTTT
CSAMDRSKLWNQPQHF
>NA|15|TRBJ2-7|NA|TRBV12-3/TRBV12-4
TGTGCCAGCAGCCCCGGCGGGATAAGTGCGTACGAGCAGTACTTC
CASSPGGISAYEQYF
>NA|15|TRBJ2-3|TRBD2|TRBV7-2
TGTGCCAGCAGCACAACCGGGACTAGCGGCAATACGCAGTATTTT
CASSTTGTSGNTQYF
>NA|13|TRBJ2-5|NA|TRBV20-1
TGCAGTGCTAGCATTTGGGAATTAGAGACCCAGTACTTC
CSASIWELETQYF
>once|16|TRBJ1-4|NA|TRBV4-3
TGCGCCAGCAGCCCTGGCCATACCAGGGCTAATGAAAAACTGTTTTTT
CASSPGHTRANEKLFF
>few|12|TRBJ1-1|TRBD1|TRBV5-1
TGCGCCAGCAGCACGGACAGGGAGGAAGCTTTCTTT
CASSTDREEAFF
>few|16|TRBJ2-7|NA|TRBV27
TGTGCCAGCAGTTTTGGCCAGGGGGGCATATCCTACGAGCAGTACTTC
CASSFGQGGISYEQYF
>many|15|TRBJ2-7|TRBD1|TRBV7-9
TGTGCCAGCAGCACCCGAGGGGACAGGTTATACGAGCAGTACTTC
CASSTRGDRLYEQYF